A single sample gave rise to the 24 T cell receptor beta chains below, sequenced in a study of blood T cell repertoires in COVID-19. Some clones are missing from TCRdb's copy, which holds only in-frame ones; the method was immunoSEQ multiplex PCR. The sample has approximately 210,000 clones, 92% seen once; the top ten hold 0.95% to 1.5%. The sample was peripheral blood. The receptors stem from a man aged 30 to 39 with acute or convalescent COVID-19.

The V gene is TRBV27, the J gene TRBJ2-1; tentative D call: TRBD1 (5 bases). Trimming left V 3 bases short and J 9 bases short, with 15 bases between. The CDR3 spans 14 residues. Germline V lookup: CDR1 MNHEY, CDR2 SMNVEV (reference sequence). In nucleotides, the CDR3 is TGTGCCAGCAGTTTCAGGGTTCGTTTTTTTGAGCAGTTCTTC. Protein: CASSFRVRFFEQFF.

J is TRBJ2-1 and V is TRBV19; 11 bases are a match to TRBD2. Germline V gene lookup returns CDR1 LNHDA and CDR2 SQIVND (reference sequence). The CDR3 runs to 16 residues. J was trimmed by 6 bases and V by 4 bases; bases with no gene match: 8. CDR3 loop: CASSTELAGVLNEQFF. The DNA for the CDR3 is TGTGCCAGTAGTACGGAACTAGCGGGGGTGCTCAATGAGCAGTTCTTC.

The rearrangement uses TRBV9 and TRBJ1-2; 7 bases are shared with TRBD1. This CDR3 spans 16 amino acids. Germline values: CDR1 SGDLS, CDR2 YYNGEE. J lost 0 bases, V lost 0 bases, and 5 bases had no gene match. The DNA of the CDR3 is TGTGCCAGCAGCGTAGAGGGGACAGCAGCTAACTATGGCTACACCTTC. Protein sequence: CASSVEGTAANYGYTF.

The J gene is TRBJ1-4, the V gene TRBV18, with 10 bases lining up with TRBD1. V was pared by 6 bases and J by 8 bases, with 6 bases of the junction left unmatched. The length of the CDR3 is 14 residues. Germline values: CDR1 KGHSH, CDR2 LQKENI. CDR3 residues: CASSSGTGVEKLFF. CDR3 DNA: TGTGCCAGCTCTTCCGGGACAGGGGTAGAAAAACTGTTTTTT. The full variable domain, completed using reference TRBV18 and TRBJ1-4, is NAGVMQNPRHLVRRRGQEARLRCSPMKGHSHVYWYRQLPEEGLKFMVYLQKENIIDESGMPKERFSAEFPKEGPSILRIQQVVRGDSAAYFCASSSGTGVEKLFFGSGTQLSVL.

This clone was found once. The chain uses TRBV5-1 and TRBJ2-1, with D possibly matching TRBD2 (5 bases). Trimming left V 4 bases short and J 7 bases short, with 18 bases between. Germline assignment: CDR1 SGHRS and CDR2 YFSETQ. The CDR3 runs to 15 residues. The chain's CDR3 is CASSDYPGGGNEQFF. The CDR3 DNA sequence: TGCGCCAGCAGCGACTACCCAGGAGGTGGTAATGAGCAGTTCTTC.

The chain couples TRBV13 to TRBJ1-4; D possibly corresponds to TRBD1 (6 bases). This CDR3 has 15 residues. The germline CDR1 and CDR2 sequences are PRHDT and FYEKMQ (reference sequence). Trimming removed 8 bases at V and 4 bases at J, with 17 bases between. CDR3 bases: TGTGCCAGCCAACAATCCGGGACATATAATGAAAAACTGTTTTTT. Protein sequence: CASQQSGTYNEKLFF.

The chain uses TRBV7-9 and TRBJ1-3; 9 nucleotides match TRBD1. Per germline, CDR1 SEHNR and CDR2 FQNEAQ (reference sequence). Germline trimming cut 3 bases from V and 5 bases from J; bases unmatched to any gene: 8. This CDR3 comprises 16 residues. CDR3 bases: TGTGCCAGCAGCTTCGATGGGACAGGGAGTCGAAACACCATATATTTT. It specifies CASSFDGTGSRNTIYF.

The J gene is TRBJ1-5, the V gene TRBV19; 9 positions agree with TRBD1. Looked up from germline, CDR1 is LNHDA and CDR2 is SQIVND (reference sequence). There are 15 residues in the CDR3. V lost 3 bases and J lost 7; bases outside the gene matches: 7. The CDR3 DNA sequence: TGTGCCAGTAGTATGGGGACAGGGTTCCTCCAGCCCCAGCATTTT. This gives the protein CASSMGTGFLQPQHF.

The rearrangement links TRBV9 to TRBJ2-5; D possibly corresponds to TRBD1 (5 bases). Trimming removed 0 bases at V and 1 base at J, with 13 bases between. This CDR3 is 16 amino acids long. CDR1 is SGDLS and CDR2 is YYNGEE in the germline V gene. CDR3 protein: CASSVAQGASQETQYF. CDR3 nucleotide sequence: TGTGCCAGCAGCGTAGCCCAAGGGGCGAGCCAAGAGACCCAGTACTTC. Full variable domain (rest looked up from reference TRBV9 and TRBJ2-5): DSGVTQTPKHLITATGQRVTLRCSPRSGDLSVYWYQQSLDQGLQFLIQYYNGEERAKGNILERFSAQQFPDLHSELNLSSLELGDSALYFCASSVAQGASQETQYFGPGTRLLVL.

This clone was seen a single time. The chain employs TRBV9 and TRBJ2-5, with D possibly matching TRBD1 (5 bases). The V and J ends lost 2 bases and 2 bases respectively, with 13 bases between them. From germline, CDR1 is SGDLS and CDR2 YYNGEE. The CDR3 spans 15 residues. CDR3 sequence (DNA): TGTGCCAGCAGCGTTTTAGGGGATCTGCAAGAGACCCAGTACTTC. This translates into CASSVLGDLQETQYF.

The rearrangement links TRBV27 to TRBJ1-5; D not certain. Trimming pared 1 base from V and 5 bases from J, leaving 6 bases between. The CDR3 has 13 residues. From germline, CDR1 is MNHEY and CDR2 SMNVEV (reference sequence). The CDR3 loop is CASSLFGDQPQHF. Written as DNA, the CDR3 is TGTGCCAGCAGTTTATTCGGAGATCAGCCCCAGCATTTT.

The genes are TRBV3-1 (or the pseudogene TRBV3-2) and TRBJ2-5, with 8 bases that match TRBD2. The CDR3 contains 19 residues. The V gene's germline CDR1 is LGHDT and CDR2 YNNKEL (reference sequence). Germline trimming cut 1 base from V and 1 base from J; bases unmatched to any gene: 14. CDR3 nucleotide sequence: TGTGCCAGCAGCCAAGGAGGGCCAACCGGGACTAGAATCCAAGAGACCCAGTACTTC. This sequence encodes CASSQGGPTGTRIQETQYF.

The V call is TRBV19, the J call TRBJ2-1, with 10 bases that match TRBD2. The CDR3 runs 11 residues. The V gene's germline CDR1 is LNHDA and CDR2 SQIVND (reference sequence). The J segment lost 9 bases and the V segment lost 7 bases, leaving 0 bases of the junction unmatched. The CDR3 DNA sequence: TGTGCCAGTACTAGCGGGAGTGAGCAGTTCTTC. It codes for CASTSGSEQFF.

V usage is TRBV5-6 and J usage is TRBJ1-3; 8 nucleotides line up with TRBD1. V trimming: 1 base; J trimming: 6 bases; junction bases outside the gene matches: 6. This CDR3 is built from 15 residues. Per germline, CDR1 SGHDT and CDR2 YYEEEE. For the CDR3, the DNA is TGTGCCAGCAGCTTGAAGGGACAGGAGGAAAACACCATATATTTT. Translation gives CASSLKGQEENTIYF.

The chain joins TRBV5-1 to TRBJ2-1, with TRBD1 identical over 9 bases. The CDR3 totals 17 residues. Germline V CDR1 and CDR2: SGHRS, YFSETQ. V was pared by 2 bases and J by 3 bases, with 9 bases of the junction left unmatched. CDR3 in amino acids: CASSFSLRTGVYNEQFF. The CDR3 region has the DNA TGCGCCAGCAGCTTTTCTCTACGGACAGGGGTCTACAATGAGCAGTTCTTC.

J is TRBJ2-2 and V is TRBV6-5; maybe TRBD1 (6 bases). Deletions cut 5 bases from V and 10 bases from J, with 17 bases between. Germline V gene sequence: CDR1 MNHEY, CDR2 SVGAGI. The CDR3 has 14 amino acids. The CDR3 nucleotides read TGTGCCAGCAGTACGTGGCAGGGGAGCGTGGAGCTGTTTTTT. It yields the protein CASSTWQGSVELFF.

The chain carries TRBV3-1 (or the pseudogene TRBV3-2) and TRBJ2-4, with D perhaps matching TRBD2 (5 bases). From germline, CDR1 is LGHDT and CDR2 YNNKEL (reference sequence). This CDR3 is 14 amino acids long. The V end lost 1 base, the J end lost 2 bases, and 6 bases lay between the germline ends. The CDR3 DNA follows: TGTGCCAGCAGCCAAGGGAGGTCCAAAAACATTCAGTACTTC. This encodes CASSQGRSKNIQYF.

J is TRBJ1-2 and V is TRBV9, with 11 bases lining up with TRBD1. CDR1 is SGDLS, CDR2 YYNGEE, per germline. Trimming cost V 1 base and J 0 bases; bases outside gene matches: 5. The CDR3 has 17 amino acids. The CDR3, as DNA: TGTGCCAGCAGCGTATGGGACAGGGGGGTACCTAACTATGGCTACACCTTC. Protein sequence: CASSVWDRGVPNYGYTF.

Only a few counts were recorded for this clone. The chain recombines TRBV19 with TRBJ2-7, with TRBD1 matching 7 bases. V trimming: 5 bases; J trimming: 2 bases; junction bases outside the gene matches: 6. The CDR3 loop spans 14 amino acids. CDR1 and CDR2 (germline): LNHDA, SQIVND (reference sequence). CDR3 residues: CASSQDRKAYEQYF. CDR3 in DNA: TGTGCCAGTAGTCAGGACAGGAAGGCCTACGAGCAGTACTTC.

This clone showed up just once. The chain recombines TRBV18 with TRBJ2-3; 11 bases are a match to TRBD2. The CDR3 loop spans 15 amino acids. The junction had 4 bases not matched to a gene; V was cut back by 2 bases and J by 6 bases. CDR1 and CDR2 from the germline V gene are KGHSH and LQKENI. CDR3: CASSPALAGADTQYF. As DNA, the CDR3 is TGTGCCAGCTCACCAGCACTAGCGGGAGCCGATACGCAGTATTTT.

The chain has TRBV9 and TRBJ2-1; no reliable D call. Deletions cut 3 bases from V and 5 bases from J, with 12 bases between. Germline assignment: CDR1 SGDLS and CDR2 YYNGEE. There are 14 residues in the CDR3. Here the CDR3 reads CASSAPLVDNEQFF. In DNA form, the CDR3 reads TGTGCCAGCAGCGCCCCCCTAGTCGACAATGAGCAGTTCTTC.

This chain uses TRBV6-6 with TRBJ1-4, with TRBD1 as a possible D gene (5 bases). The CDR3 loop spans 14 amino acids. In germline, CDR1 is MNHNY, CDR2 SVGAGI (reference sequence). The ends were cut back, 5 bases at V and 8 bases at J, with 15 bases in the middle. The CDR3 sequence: CASSLPGLNEKLFF. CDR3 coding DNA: TGTGCCAGCAGTCTTCCAGGGTTAAACGAAAAACTGTTTTTT.

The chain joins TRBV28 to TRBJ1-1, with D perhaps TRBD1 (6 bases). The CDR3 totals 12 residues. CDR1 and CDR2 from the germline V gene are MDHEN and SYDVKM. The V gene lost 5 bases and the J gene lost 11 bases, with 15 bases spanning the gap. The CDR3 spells CASSVTGPGAFF. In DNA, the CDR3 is TGTGCCAGCAGTGTCACAGGGCCGGGGGCTTTCTTT.

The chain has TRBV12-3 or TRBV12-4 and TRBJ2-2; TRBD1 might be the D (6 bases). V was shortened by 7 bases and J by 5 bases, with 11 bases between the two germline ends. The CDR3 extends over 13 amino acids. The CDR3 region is CASTLRGTGELFF. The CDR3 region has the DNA TGTGCCAGCACCTTGAGGGGGACCGGGGAGCTGTTTTTT.